A single T cell receptor (beta chain) is shown here with its context. What it binds is not known. The junction departs from germline at one end; a sequencing error may be responsible. This specimen comes from a study of blood T cells in healthy people across ages. Study-level findings and limits: Naive and antigen-experienced cells could not be conclusively compared, given unsorted PBMCs. TCR beta diversity correlated strongly with naive T cell percentage. Older age went with lower TCR beta diversity per million T cells, in a roughly linear way.

Sample-barcoded 5' priming and a J-beta primer mix drove a second PCR of about 6 to 11 cycles. Each cDNA was tagged by a template-switch adaptor containing 12 random nucleotides. TCRdb re-derived calls from the 5' RACE reads in MiXCR, one entry per CDR3 protein. The sample has more than 1 million distinct CDR3 sequences, 35% to 55% seen once. The TCR sequence derives from a woman aged 60-75 years in good health. Material: blood.

CDR3 sequence reads: CASSQDGSYGFTF. The CDR3 DNA reads as TGTGCCAGCAGTCAGGACGGATCGTATGGCTTCACCTTC. The chain is built from TRBV7-3 and TRBJ1-2; D uncertain. CDR1 is SGHTA, CDR2 FQGTGA, per germline. The CDR3 covers 13 residues.